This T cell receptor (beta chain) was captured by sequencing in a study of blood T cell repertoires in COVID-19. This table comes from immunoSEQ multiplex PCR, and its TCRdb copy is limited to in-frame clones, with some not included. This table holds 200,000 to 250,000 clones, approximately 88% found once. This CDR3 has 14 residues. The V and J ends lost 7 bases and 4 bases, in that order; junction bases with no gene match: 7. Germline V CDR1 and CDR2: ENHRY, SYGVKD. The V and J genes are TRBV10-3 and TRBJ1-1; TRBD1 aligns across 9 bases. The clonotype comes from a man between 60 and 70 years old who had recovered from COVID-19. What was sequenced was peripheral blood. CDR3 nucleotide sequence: TGTGCCATCACAAGACAGGGGGAGGGCACTGAAGCTTTCTTT. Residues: CAITRQGEGTEAFF.